This entry is about one T cell receptor (beta chain). This record belongs to a study of blood T cell repertoires in COVID-19. Study-level background: COVID-19 samples from acute and convalescent phases originated in the United States, Italy and Spain. PBMCs, B-cell-depleted T cells, or T cells provided the cDNA or gDNA that made up the material.

CDR3 length equals 17 residues. With 0 bases clipped from V and 7 bases from J, the junction kept 11 bases outside the gene matches. CDR1 and CDR2 from the germline V gene are ENHRY and SYGVKD. Original handling: Using reference gene primer amplification, nucleated cell counts were estimated. Some clones are missing from TCRdb's copy, which holds only in-frame ones; the method was immunoSEQ multiplex PCR. That table gives V, J and clone size, and the DNA gave D and trimming. This sample has approximately 44,000 clones, with roughly 89% found just once. The clonotype was recovered from a man in his sixties with active COVID-19. The source material was peripheral blood. V usage is TRBV10-3 and J usage is TRBJ2-3; 9 bases match TRBD2. The CDR3 here is CAISESRVAGGPNTQYF. CDR3 in DNA: TGTGCCATCAGTGAGTCGAGAGTGGCGGGAGGGCCGAATACGCAGTATTTT.